This entry lists 17 T cell receptor beta chains sequenced from one sample in a study of T cells in Graves' hyperthyroidism and ophthalmopathy (dated by TCRdb to 2018 to 2020). The library came from multiplex PCR. TCRdb names Illumina HiSeq 2000 as the instrument used. The TCR beta CDR3 regions were amplified from the RNA transcripts. A first-round RT-PCR of the TCR CDR3 used the HTBI primer set with the Qiagen OneStep RT-PCR kit. The public sequencing data were trimmed at Q25 with fastp and processed into clonotypes with MiXCR by TCRdb, which kept only in-frame beta chains. Each entry merges the rows of one CDR3 protein and shows their most common DNA and genes. The table for this sample lists about 660,000 distinct CDR3 sequences; over 40% of them were counted only once. Of the sample, roughly 6.5% falls within the top ten clones. Specimen: peripheral blood or thyroid tissue (not recorded which). The receptors originated from an adult man with Graves' disease, either hyperthyroidism or ophthalmopathy (not recorded which).

This clonotype was picked up a small number of times. The chain recombines TRBV19 with TRBJ1-5; a possible D gene is TRBD1 (6 bases). The CDR3 contains 16 residues. From germline, CDR1 is LNHDA and CDR2 SQIVND (reference sequence). The V end was cut by 6 bases, the J end by 1 base, with 16 bases between. The CDR3 nucleotides read TGTGCCAGTAGCCGGGGACAAAGCCTAAGCAATCAGCCCCAGCATTTT. Protein product: CASSRGQSLSNQPQHF.

The CDR3 DNA reads TGTGCCACCAGCAGATCGTCTGCCGAAAAGCCCGGGACAGGGGCTCTCTCAATTTCACCCCTCCACTTT. It specifies CATSRSSAEKPGTGALSISPLHF. The gene calls are TRBV15 and TRBJ1-6; TRBD1 agrees at 10 bases. In germline, CDR1 is LNHNV, CDR2 YYDKDF (reference sequence). The V and J ends lost 2 bases and 9 bases, in that order; junction bases with no gene match: 28. This CDR3 comprises 23 residues.

The V and J genes are TRBV7-2 and TRBJ1-1; TRBD1 is a possible D gene (6 bases). Trimming took 4 bases from V and 3 from J, leaving 12 bases between them. The CDR3 has 14 amino acids. Germline-derived CDR1 and CDR2 are SGHTA and FQGNSA. CDR3 in DNA: TGTGCCAGCAGCTCCAGACAGGCTTACACTGAAGCTTTCTTT. Translated, it gives CASSSRQAYTEAFF.

This clonotype was detected a few times. The CDR3 bases are TGTGCCAGCAGTAATGGACAGAGTCAAAATTCACCCCTCCACTTT. Protein: CASSNGQSQNSPLHF. The chain couples TRBV6-5 to TRBJ1-6; D possibly corresponds to TRBD1 (6 bases). Between the trimmed V and J ends, which lost 5 bases and 7 bases, there was a span of 15 bases. Germline V gene sequence: CDR1 MNHEY, CDR2 SVGAGI. This CDR3 has 15 amino acids.

Ten or more counts support this clonotype. The chain recombines TRBV6-6 with TRBJ2-7; D is unresolved. The V and J ends lost 6 bases and 7 bases respectively, with 10 bases between them. This CDR3 is 11 amino acids long. Germline CDR1 is MNHNY and CDR2 is SVGAGI (reference sequence). CDR3 region: CASSAGREQYF. The CDR3 DNA is TGTGCCAGCAGCGCAGGTCGTGAGCAGTACTTC.

A word on this clonotype: At one boundary the junction diverges from the germline segment, which might be a read error. The rearrangement links TRBV20-1 to TRBJ2-5, with TRBD1 as a possible D gene (6 bases). This CDR3 is built from 16 residues. Germline CDR1 reads DFQATT; CDR2 reads SNEGSKA (reference sequence). CDR3 DNA: TGCGGTGCGGACGGGCAGGGGCAATCGATTGGGGAGACCCAGTACTTC. It encodes CGADGQGQSIGETQYF.

This clonotype showed up just a few times. The chain couples TRBV7-2 to TRBJ1-1; TRBD1 is a possible D gene (6 bases). The CDR3 sequence is 16 residues long. CDR1 is SGHTA and CDR2 is FQGNSA in the germline V gene. V dropped 6 bases and J dropped 0 bases, with 17 bases sitting between them. The DNA of the CDR3 is TGTGCCAGCAGTACAAACCTCGACAGGATGAACACTGAAGCTTTCTTT. This encodes CASSTNLDRMNTEAFF.

V usage is TRBV29-1 and J usage is TRBJ1-1; the D gene is possibly TRBD1 (5 bases). CDR1 and CDR2 from the germline V gene are SQVTM and ANQGSEA. This CDR3 region has 13 residues. V was clipped by 8 bases and J by 4 bases, with 17 bases between them. The CDR3 is CSRDRGETTEAFF. In nucleotides, the CDR3 is TGCAGCAGAGACCGGGGGGAAACCACTGAAGCTTTCTTT.

The chain uses TRBV7-8 and TRBJ2-7, with D perhaps matching TRBD2 (6 bases). The germline V and J ends were trimmed by 4 bases and 5 bases, with 15 bases remaining between them. Germline V gene data show CDR1 as SGHVS and CDR2 as FQNEAQ. CDR3 length: 14 amino acids. CDR3 coding DNA: TGTGCCAGCAGCTGGACGGGAGTCTATCACGAGCAGTACTTC. Translating gives CASSWTGVYHEQYF.

The chain combines TRBV19 with TRBJ1-6; D perhaps matches TRBD1 (6 bases). The CDR3 consists of 14 residues. V was trimmed by 7 bases and J by 6 bases, leaving 13 bases between them. Germline CDR1 reads LNHDA; CDR2 reads SQIVND (reference sequence). Here the CDR3 DNA reads TGTGCCAGTACCGAGACAGGTTTTAATTCACCCCTCCACTTT. Encoded protein: CASTETGFNSPLHF. Together with reference TRBV19 and TRBJ1-6, the CDR3 gives the full variable domain: DGGITQSPKYLFRKEGQNVTLSCEQNLNHDAMYWYRQDPGQGLRLIYYSQIVNDFQKGDIAEGYSVSREKKESFPLTVTSAQKNPTAFYLCASTETGFNSPLHFGNGTRLTVT.

The genes are TRBV29-1 and TRBJ2-7; TRBD1 agrees at 8 bases. The CDR3 has 10 residues. The V and J ends lost 4 bases and 10 bases, in that order; junction bases with no gene match: 3. Per the germline V gene, CDR1 is SQVTM and CDR2 is ANQGSEA. The CDR3: CSVAGQEQYF. DNA for the CDR3: TGCAGCGTTGCGGGACAGGAACAGTACTTC.

The rearrangement joins TRBV7-3 to TRBJ1-5, with 7 bases lining up with TRBD1. The germline V gene has CDR1 SGHTA and CDR2 FQGTGA. V was clipped by 0 bases and J by 2 bases; unmatched bases: 10. This CDR3 spans 18 amino acids. The CDR3 spells CASSLTAAQGIRNQPQHF. In nucleotides, the CDR3 is TGTGCCAGCAGCTTAACGGCGGCACAGGGGATACGCAATCAGCCCCAGCATTTT.

In this sample, this clonotype turned up many times. This rearrangement joins TRBV10-2 to TRBJ1-5; unclear D gene. Germline values: CDR1 WSHSY, CDR2 SAAADI. Trimming removed 3 bases at V and 3 bases at J, with 6 bases between. The CDR3 contains 13 residues. The CDR3 loop reads CASSEGYNQPQHF. CDR3 nucleotides: TGCGCCAGCAGTGAAGGGTACAATCAGCCCCAGCATTTT.

The V call is TRBV15, the J call TRBJ2-5; TRBD1 aligns across 8 bases. Looked up from germline, CDR1 is LNHNV and CDR2 is YYDKDF (reference sequence). The CDR3 covers 16 residues. V lost 0 bases and J lost 9; bases outside the gene matches: 12. CDR3 bases: TGTGCCACCAGCAGAGATTTACAGGGGGTCGGTCAGCCCCAGTACTTC. It codes for CATSRDLQGVGQPQYF.

At least ten counts were recorded for this clonotype. The chain couples TRBV10-2 to TRBJ1-1; D gene unclear. CDR3 length equals 13 residues. CDR1 is WSHSY and CDR2 is SAAADI in the germline V gene. With 4 bases removed from V and 0 bases from J, the gap between germline ends came to 6 bases. In DNA form, the CDR3 reads TGCGCCAGCAGTGCAGAGATGAACACTGAAGCTTTCTTT. This sequence encodes CASSAEMNTEAFF.

The rearrangement joins TRBV29-1 to TRBJ2-3; 8 nucleotides agree with TRBD2. V was clipped by 6 bases and J by 6 bases; unmatched bases: 5. Germline loops: CDR1 SQVTM, CDR2 ANQGSEA. The CDR3 runs 12 residues. The CDR3 coding sequence is TGCAGCGTCCGGGGGGGCCGTGATACGCAGTATTTT. It specifies CSVRGGRDTQYF.

This clonotype was detected ten times or more. The chain couples TRBV2 to TRBJ2-5; D is unclear. Germline CDR1 reads SNHLY; CDR2 reads FYNNEI. The germline V and J ends were trimmed by 1 base and 1 base, with 7 bases remaining between them. The CDR3 is made up of 14 amino acids. The CDR3 reads CASSEEDGQETQYF. For the CDR3, the DNA is TGTGCCAGCAGTGAAGAGGACGGCCAAGAGACCCAGTACTTC.